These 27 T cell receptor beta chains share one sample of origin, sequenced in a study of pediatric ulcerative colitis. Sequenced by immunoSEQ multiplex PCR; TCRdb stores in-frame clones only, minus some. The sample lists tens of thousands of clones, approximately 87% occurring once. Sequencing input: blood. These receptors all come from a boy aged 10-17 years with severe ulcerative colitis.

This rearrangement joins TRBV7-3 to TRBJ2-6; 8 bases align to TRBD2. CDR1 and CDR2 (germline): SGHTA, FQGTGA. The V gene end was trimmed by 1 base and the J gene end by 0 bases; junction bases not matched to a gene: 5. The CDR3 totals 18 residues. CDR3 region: CASSLRVAGLSGANVLTF. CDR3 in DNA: TGTGCCAGCAGCTTAAGGGTAGCGGGGCTCTCTGGGGCCAACGTCCTGACTTTC.

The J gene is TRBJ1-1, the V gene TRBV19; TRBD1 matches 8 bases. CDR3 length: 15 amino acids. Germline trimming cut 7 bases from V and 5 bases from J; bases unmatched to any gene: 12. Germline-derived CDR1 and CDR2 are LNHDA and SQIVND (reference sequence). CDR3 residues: CASNTPDRARTEAFF. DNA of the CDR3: TGTGCCAGTAATACTCCGGACAGGGCGAGGACTGAAGCTTTCTTT.

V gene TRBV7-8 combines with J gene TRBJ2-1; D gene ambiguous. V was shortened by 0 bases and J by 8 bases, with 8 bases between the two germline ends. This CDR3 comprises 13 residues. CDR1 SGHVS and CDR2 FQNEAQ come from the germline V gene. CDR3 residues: CASSLAGLDEQFF. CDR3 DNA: TGTGCCAGCAGCTTAGCAGGGTTGGATGAGCAGTTCTTC. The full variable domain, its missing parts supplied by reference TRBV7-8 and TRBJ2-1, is GAGVSQSPRYKVAKRGQDVALRCDPISGHVSLFWYQQALGQGPEFLTYFQNEAQLDKSGLPSDRFFAERPEGSVSTLKIQRTQQEDSAVYLCASSLAGLDEQFFGPGTRLTVL.

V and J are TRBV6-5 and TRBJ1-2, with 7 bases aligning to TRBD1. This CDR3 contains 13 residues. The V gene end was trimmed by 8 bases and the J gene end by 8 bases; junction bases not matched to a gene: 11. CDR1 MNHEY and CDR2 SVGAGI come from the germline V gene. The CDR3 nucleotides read TGTGCCAGCTGTTCCTCCAGGGGGGCAGGCTACACCTTC. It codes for CASCSSRGAGYTF.

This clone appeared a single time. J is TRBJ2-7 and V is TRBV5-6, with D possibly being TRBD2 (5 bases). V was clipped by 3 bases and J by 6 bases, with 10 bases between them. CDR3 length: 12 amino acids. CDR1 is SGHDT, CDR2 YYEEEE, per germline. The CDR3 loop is CASSYWETEQYF. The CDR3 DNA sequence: TGTGCCAGCAGCTATTGGGAGACCGAGCAGTACTTC.

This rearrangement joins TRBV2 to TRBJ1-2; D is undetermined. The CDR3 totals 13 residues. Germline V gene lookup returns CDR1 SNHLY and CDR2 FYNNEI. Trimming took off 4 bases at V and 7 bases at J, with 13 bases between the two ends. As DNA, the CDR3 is TGTGCCAGCAGTGCCGGGGAGGCGGGTGGCTACACCTTC. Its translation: CASSAGEAGGYTF.

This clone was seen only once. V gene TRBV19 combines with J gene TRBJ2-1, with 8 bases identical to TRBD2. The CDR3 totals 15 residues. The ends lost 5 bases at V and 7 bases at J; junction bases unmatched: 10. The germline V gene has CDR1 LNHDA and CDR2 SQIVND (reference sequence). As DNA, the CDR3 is TGTGCCAGTAGTCGGGAGGGACTCCTGATGAATGAGCAGTTCTTC. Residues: CASSREGLLMNEQFF.

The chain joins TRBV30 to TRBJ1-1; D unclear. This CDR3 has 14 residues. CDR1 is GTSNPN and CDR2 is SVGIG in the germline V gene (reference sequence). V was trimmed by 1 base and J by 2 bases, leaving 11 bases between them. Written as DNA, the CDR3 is TGTGCCTGGAGTGGACTCCAGGTTAACACTGAAGCTTTCTTT. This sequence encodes CAWSGLQVNTEAFF. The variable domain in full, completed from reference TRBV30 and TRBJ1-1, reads SQTIHQWPATLVQPVGSPLSLECTVEGTSNPNLYWYRQAAGRGLQLLFYSVGIGQISSEVPQNLSASRPQDRQFILSSKKLLLSDSGFYLCAWSGLQVNTEAFFGQGTRLTVV.

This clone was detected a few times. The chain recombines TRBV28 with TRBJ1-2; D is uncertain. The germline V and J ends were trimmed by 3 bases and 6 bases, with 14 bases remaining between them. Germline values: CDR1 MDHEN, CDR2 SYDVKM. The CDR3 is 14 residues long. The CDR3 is CASSFSQGRNGYTF. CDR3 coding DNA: TGTGCCAGCAGTTTTAGCCAAGGGCGGAATGGCTACACCTTC.

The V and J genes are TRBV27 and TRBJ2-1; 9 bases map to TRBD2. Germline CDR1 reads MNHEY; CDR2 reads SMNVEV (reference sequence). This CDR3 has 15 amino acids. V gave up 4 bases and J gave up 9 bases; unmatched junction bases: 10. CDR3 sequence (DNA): TGTGCCAGCAGTTGGGGCTTTAGCGGGAGCTCTGAGCAGTTCTTC. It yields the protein CASSWGFSGSSEQFF.

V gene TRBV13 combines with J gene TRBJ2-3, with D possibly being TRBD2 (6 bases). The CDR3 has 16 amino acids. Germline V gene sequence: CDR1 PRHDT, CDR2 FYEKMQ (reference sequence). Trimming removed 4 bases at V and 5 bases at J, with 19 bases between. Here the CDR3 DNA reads TGTGCCAGCAGCTCGGGCGGGATTGTTTTGGAAGATACGCAGTATTTT. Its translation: CASSSGGIVLEDTQYF. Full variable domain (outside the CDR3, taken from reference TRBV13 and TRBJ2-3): AAGVIQSPRHLIKEKRETATLKCYPIPRHDTVYWYQQGPGQDPQFLISFYEKMQSDKGSIPDRFSAQQFSDYHSELNMSSLELGDSALYFCASSSGGIVLEDTQYFGPGTRLTVL.

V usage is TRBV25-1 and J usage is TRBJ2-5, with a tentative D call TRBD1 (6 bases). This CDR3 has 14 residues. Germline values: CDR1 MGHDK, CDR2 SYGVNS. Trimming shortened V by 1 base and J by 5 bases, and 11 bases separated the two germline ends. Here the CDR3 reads CASSESWGPETQYF. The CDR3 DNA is TGTGCCAGCAGTGAATCTTGGGGGCCGGAGACCCAGTACTTC.

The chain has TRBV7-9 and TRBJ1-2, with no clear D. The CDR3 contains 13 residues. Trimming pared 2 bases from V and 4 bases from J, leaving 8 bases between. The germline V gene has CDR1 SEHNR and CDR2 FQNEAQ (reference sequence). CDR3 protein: CASSLRLGYGYTF. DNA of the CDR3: TGTGCCAGCAGCTTAAGGTTGGGCTATGGCTACACCTTC.

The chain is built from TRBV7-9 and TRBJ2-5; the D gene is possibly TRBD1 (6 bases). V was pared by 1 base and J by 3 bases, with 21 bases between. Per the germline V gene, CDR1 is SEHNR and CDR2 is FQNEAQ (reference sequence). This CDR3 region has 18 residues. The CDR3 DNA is TGTGCCAGCAGCTTAGGTTGGAGACAGGTGGGGTTAGAAGAGACCCAGTACTTC. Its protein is CASSLGWRQVGLEETQYF.

In nucleotides, the CDR3 is TGTGCCAGCAGTCTTCGGGGTTTCCACTGGCACACCTTC. Its translation is CASSLRGFHWHTF. The chain combines TRBV7-2 with TRBJ1-2; the D is unclear. Germline CDR1 SGHTA, CDR2 FQGNSA. The CDR3 length is 13 residues. Trimming cost V 6 bases and J 12 bases, with 20 bases left between them.

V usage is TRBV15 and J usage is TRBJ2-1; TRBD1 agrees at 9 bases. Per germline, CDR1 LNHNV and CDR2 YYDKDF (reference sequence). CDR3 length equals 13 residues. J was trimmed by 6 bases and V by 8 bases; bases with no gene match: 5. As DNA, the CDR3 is TGTGCCACCGGGACAGGGATAAGCAATGAGCAGTTCTTC. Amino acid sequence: CATGTGISNEQFF.

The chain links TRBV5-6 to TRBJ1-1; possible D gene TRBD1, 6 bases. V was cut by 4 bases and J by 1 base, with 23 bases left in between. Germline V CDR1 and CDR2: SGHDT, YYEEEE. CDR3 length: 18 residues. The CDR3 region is CASSPMVRDTETNTEAFF. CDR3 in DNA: TGTGCCAGCAGCCCGATGGTTCGGGACACCGAGACGAACACTGAAGCTTTCTTT.

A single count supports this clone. The CDR3 protein is CARSIKGLAGAPPHNEQFF. The CDR3 bases are TGTGCCAGAAGCATAAAAGGACTAGCGGGGGCCCCACCCCACAATGAGCAGTTCTTC. The rearrangement links TRBV5-3 to TRBJ2-1; 13 positions agree with TRBD2. TRBV5-3 is designated an ORF whose function remains uncertain. This CDR3 has 19 residues. After removal of 4 bases from V and 5 bases from J, the junction contained 15 bases not matched to a gene.

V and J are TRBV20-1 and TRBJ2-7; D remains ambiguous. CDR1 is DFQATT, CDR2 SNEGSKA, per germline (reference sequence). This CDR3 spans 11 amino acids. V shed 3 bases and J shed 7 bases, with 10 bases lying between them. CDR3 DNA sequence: TGCAGTGCTAGTACCTCCTTGGAGCAGTACTTC. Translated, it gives CSASTSLEQYF.

The CDR3 loop reads CAWTQGLGTGELFF. The CDR3 bases are TGTGCCTGGACACAGGGGTTAGGAACCGGGGAGCTGTTTTTT. The chain carries TRBV30 and TRBJ2-2, with TRBD1 matching over 7 bases. The CDR3 extends over 14 amino acids. With V trimmed by 4 bases and J by 5 bases, 7 bases remained unmatched. The V gene's germline CDR1 is GTSNPN and CDR2 SVGIG (reference sequence).

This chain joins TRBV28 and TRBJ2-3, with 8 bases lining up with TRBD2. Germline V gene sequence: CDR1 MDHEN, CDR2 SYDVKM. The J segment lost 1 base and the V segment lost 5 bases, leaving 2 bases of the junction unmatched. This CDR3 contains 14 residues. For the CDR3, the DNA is TGTGCCAGCAGTGGCGGGAGGCGCACAGATACGCAGTATTTT. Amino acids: CASSGGRRTDTQYF.

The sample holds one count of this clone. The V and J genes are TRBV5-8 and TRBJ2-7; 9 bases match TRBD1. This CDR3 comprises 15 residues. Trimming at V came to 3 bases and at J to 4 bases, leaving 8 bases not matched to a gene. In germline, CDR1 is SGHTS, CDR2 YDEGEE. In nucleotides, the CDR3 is TGTGCCAGCAGCTGGGGACAGGGCGGGGGTTACGAGCAGTACTTC. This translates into CASSWGQGGGYEQYF.

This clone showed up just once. The CDR3 coding sequence is TGTGCCAGCAGTCCTCTTTGGAGGAGCACAGATACGCAGTATTTT. Amino acids: CASSPLWRSTDTQYF. The V call is TRBV27, the J call TRBJ2-3; TRBD2 is a possible D gene (5 bases). V was trimmed by 5 bases and J by 0 bases, leaving 12 bases between them. Germline lookup yields CDR1 MNHEY and CDR2 SMNVEV (reference sequence). The CDR3 runs 15 residues.

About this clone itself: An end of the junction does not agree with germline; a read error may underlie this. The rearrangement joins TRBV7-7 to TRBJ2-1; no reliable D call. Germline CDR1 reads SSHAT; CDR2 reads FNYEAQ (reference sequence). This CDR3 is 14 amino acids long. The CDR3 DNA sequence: TGTGCTAGCAGCGTCTCACCTAGTAGGAATGAGCAGTTCTTC. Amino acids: CASSVSPSRNEQFF. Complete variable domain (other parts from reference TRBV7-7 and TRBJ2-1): GAGVSQSPRYKVTKRGQDVTLRCDPISSHATLYWYQQALGQGPEFLTYFNYEAQPDKSGLPSDRFSAERPEGSISTLTIQRTEQRDSAMYRCASSVSPSRNEQFFGPGTRLTVL.

CDR3 bases: TGCAGTGCCGGTACAACCGAGCAGTACTTC. Amino acids: CSAGTTEQYF. V usage is TRBV20-1 and J usage is TRBJ2-7, with no clear D. Trimming left V 6 bases short and J 6 bases short, with 9 bases between. This CDR3 has 10 residues. Germline V gene lookup returns CDR1 DFQATT and CDR2 SNEGSKA (reference sequence).

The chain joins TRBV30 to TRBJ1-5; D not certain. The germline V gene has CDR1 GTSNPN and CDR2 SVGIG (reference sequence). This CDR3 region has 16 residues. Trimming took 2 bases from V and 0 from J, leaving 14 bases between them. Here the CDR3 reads CAWSRAGPNSNQPQHF. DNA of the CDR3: TGTGCCTGGAGTCGCGCCGGGCCAAATAGCAATCAGCCCCAGCATTTT.

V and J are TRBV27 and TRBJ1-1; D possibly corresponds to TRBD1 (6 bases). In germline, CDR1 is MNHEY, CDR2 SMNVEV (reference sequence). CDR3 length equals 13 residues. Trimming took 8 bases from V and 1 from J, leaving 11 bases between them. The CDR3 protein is CASADRPNTEAFF. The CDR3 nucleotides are TGTGCCAGCGCAGACAGGCCGAACACTGAAGCTTTCTTT.